This TCR beta chain was observed in a study of cytomegalovirus exposure and HLA in healthy donors (dated by TCRdb to the late 2010s). About the full investigation: According to an earlier analysis of several hundred of the donors, about 170 million T cells yielded some 110 million unique TCR beta sequences and approximately 300 Gb of sequence data. Roughly 300 gigabases of sequencing data and tens of millions of unique TCR sequences were included in an early release covering over 600 HLA-typed donors. Among the approximately 420 genotyped donors, approximately 81% belonged to the genetic ancestry cluster associated with self-reported Caucasian donors. The study was designed to test whether signatures of past pathogen exposure could be identified by cataloging public T cell receptors. The study profiled the T cell repertoires of approximately 700 subjects by immunosequencing and related them to cytomegalovirus serostatus. Besides the first cohort of hundreds of subjects, a separate validation cohort made up of around 120 different subjects was used. To predict cytomegalovirus infection status, the study combined high-throughput TCR immunosequencing, statistical association of individual TCRs with disease status, and machine learning. To study patterns of TCR occurrence, a later analysis re-analyzed previously published TCR beta repertoires from more than 550 donors and added high-resolution HLA genotyping. Rather than drawing on any new phenotypic data, the later analysis identified candidate immune exposures from TCR beta sequences and the way those sequences occurred across donors. An earlier analysis of more than 450 of the donors used high-throughput TCR beta sequencing to judge whether each TCR beta V gene segment behaved as functional or pseudogenic. Alongside the repertoire data, information on donor age, sex, ethnicity and CMV serostatus was compiled. A later genetic analysis took genome-wide SNP genotypes for about 55% of the 666 donors and used that subset as a discovery cohort. Every repertoire in the discovery cohort had been generated on one and the same sequencing platform. HLA typing included class I and class II loci at four-digit resolution. The number of typed donors differed by locus: roughly 629-630 for A, B, C, DRB1 and DQB1; 522 for DQA1; some 610 for DPA1; and 450 to 480 for DPB1. Four or five DR-DQ haplotypes were handled as single units for association and clustering, since linkage in the cohort was strong. Across approximately 400 genotyped donors of the cohort, an average of about 200,000 unique TCR beta nucleotide sequences per donor were sequenced, and around 19% of those sequences were non-productive. General findings and caveats noted by the study authors: It was suggested by the authors that the approach could potentially be generalized to other disease states and immunological phenotypes. Some IMGT-functional V segments, including TRBV6-2 and TRBV6-3, could not be told apart with the 87-base-pair reads, so those segments were excluded. A few of the identified cytomegalovirus-associated TCR beta chains were confirmed in vitro to be specific for cytomegalovirus antigens. For the cohort, immune exposure information was limited to CMV serostatus. The study gave a list of some 150 TCR beta chains associated with cytomegalovirus. While some public TCRs were present in many individuals, most TCR sequences turned up only very rarely across donors. Most CMV-associated TCR beta chains appeared to be HLA-restricted in a later analysis, and the HLA associations seemed to be driven largely by CMV exposure. A further reported finding was that TCR beta sequences accurately predicted the HLA-A and HLA-B alleles for most subjects in the first cohort. In an earlier analysis of about 600 of the donors, most TCR beta V segments appeared in productive rearrangements about 90% or about 30% of the time, broadly matching IMGT annotations. A later analysis reported that several top co-occurrence clusters appeared linked to parvovirus B19, influenza, CMV and Epstein-Barr virus. The classifier was reported to diagnose cytomegalovirus status with high specificity and sensitivity in both the original cohort and the validation cohort. Sequencing depth was assumed to be roughly uniform across donors in the presence/absence analyses, though that assumption may not hold. Correlated functional status among segregating V segments might reflect linkage disequilibrium, but an unknown experimental factor could not be ruled out. In a later genetic analysis, fewer N-insertions in productive TCRs were reported among donors in an Asian-associated ancestry cluster than the 666-donor mean. Assigning TCR associations to individual alleles was difficult when HLA alleles, especially DR and DQ, strongly co-occurred. In a later analysis, 16,951 TCR beta sequences were associated with specific HLA alleles at a false discovery rate of 0.05. In a later genetic analysis, a missense DCLRE1C variant was associated with V-gene and J-gene trimming of TCR beta chains, and the association was replicated in an independent cohort. Because counts were too low, 15 or so rarely observed V segments, including chromosome 9 orphons, were excluded from the earlier analysis of roughly 580 of the donors. In a later analysis, HLA-associated TCR beta chains were found to be more clonally expanded and to have lower generation probabilities than equally common non-associated chains. In this cohort, only TCR beta chains were sequenced, and detectable features were limited by the absence of alpha or paired-chain data. A cluster of highly shared sequence variants was judged likely to be a technical artifact of the sequencing pipeline. In a later analysis, the rate of TCR association differed among HLA loci, with DRB1 alleles having the most associated TCRs and HLA-C alleles having the fewest. HLA typing was unavailable for some donors at each locus, so association tests used only the typed subset.

The cohort comprised approximately 700 healthy bone marrow donors. At the time of sampling, all cohort members were nominally healthy, though unrecorded immune exposures were likely present. The donor tested CMV seronegative and was one of the 352 seronegative cohort members. A peripheral blood sample was collected from each donor, and TCR beta sequencing was performed on peripheral blood mononuclear cells. The Qiagen DNeasy Blood Extraction Kit was used to extract genomic DNA from the blood cell samples. Library generation was performed with the immunoSEQ multiplex PCR assay. A mixture of 60 forward primers for TCR Vbeta segments and 13 reverse primers for TCR Jbeta segments was used in the multiplex PCR. The CDR3 region of rearranged TCR beta genes was amplified from genomic DNA by a multiplex PCR assay. On the Illumina HiSeq System, the amplified TCR beta libraries were sequenced as 87-base-pair reads. The paper's processing steps were these. In a later analysis, some 80 million unique TCR beta chains were counted across the roughly 700 repertoires, and about 10 million of these chains were shared by at least two donors. Raw reads were error-corrected and collapsed into unique sequences with a nearest-neighbor algorithm that merged closely related sequences to remove PCR and sequencing errors. Alignment of CDR3 sequences to IMGT reference sequences was used to assign V, D and J gene segments. For a sequence to be retained, a match of at least six nucleotides was required to both a V gene segment and a J gene segment. A rearrangement was called productive if the CDR3 had no stop codons and remained in frame with V and J, and every other rearrangement was called non-productive. Following IMGT convention, CDR3 was defined as the stretch from the second conserved V-encoded cysteine to the conserved J-encoded phenylalanine. In an earlier analysis of roughly 580 of the donors, sequences lacking an unambiguous match to a single V gene segment were excluded. An earlier analysis of over 450 of the donors classified V segments as functional when productive rearrangements were above 56.7% and as segregating when the standard deviation between donors was above 5%. To diagnose cytomegalovirus status from the catalog of TCR beta chain sequences, a statistical classification framework was built. In a later analysis, V and J genes were assigned by comparing TCR nucleotide sequences against IMGT/GENE-DB human TR gene sequences. In a later analysis, CDR3 sequences and most-parsimonious VDJ recombination scenarios were assigned using the TCRdist pipeline. In a later analysis, every TCR beta chain was defined by the combination of its CDR3 amino acid sequence and its V-gene family, and reads without a unique V-gene family were dropped. A later analysis removed 450 to 600 highly shared, low-generation-probability nucleotide sequences to deal with suspected cross-contamination and a sequencing artifact. A later analysis calculated a clonal expansion index for each public chain from normalized within-repertoire ranks of inferred template counts. In a later analysis, generation probabilities were computed with a VDJ recombination model fitted to out-of-frame rearrangements, and the resulting probabilities were checked against IGoR. In a later analysis, TCR-TCR, TCR-HLA and TCR-CMV co-occurrence was scored with hypergeometric tests, and a repertoire-size bias correction was applied to TCR pairs. A later analysis estimated false discovery rates by permuting HLA or CMV assignments 20 times. In a later analysis, co-occurring TCRs were grouped using DBSCAN, with TCRdist sequence similarity added in when clustering inside HLA-allele-positive subsets. For co-occurrence clustering, repertoires with fewer than 30,000 or more than 120,000 public chains were excluded, along with roughly 5 repertoires with anomalous nucleotide sharing. Entries here come from immuneACCESS through TCRdb and include only in-frame sequences with V and J called. Some clones fail to appear in such tables; in the studies checked, an unresolved V gene covers under half of the shortfall, and the cause of the remainder is unknown. V, J and clone size are taken as reported in that table, and D and trimming were inferred from the DNA itself. Counted in this sample were about 130,000 clones; roughly four fifths of them appeared once. Jointly, the top ten make up roughly 1.2% of the sample.

As encoded in the germline V gene, CDR1 is SNHLY while CDR2 is FYNNEI. The CDR3 spans 12 residues, from the cysteine through the phenylalanine. The read is trimmed to its CDR3 DNA, 36 bases read in frame from base 1. V gives up 5 bases and J gives up 2 bases, and the segment between their germline ends measures 7 bases. Note on this clone: This receptor's antigen is unknown. The sample holds no much larger clone one base away, and base qualities are not on file.

This TCR was sampled from a girl aged 2 to 10 in good health and CMV-seronegative. The sequence joins TRBV2 to TRBJ2-7, with a weak D call of TRBD1 (5 bases match). Sequenced: PBMCs. CDR3 reads: CASSTGTYEQYF. The nucleotide sequence is given as TGTGCCAGCAGTACAGGCACCTACGAGCAGTACTTC.